This is a list of T cell receptor beta chains from one sample in a study of T cell responses to AZD1222 COVID-19 vaccine. This table comes from immunoSEQ multiplex PCR, and its TCRdb copy is limited to in-frame clones, with some not included. This sample yields around 180,000 clones, of which about nine tenths are seen a single time; 2.6% belongs to the top ten. The sample consisted of peripheral blood, taken on day 0 of AZD1222 vaccination. These TCRs come from an adult in good health. CDR3s include the opening cysteine and the closing phenylalanine or tryptophan. The D gene is left open where the match is weak. Size is stated for part of the rows, as once, few or many counts, or as a class when the clone is expanded.

TRBV9	TRBJ2-3	.	.	TGTGCCAGCAGCGCAAGAGGGGATATCACAGATACGCAGTATTTT	CASSARGDITDTQYF
TRBV6-6	TRBJ2-1	.	.	TGTGCCAGCAGTATACCGGGACTGACTCACAATGAGCAGTTCTTC	CASSIPGLTHNEQFF
TRBV28	TRBJ2-1	.	TRBD2	TGTGCCAGCAGTTTTGGCGGGAGCTCTTATGAGCAGTTCTTC	CASSFGGSSYEQFF
TRBV27	TRBJ1-4	once	TRBD1	TGTGCCAGCAGTTTATCGGACAGGCATAATGAAAAACTGTTTTTT	CASSLSDRHNEKLFF
TRBV5-1	TRBJ2-3	.	.	TGCGCCAGCAGCTTGTGGGGGGCAGATACGCAGTATTTT	CASSLWGADTQYF
TRBV24-1	TRBJ2-1	once	.	TGTGCCACCTCCAGGGCGGGGTGGTACAATGAGCAGTTCTTC	CATSRAGWYNEQFF
TRBV7-7	TRBJ2-1	once	.	TGTGCCAGCACCCCCCTGGGGGGTCCCTACAATGAGCAGTTCTTC	CASTPLGGPYNEQFF
TRBV5-1	TRBJ1-5	.	.	TGCGCCAGCAGCTTGGCCCCCGCCTCGGGCAATCAGCCCCAGCATTTT	CASSLAPASGNQPQHF
TRBV6-1	TRBJ1-5	.	.	TGTGCCAGCAGTGACCGTTTGACAGCTCTGGGCAATCAGCCCCAGCATTTT	CASSDRLTALGNQPQHF
TRBV7-2	TRBJ2-3	.	.	TGTGCCAGCACCCCCAGCTACAGGCGCACAGATACGCAGTATTTT	CASTPSYRRTDTQYF
TRBV11-2	TRBJ1-2	few	.	TGTGCCAGCAGCCCCGCAACCTATGGCTACACCTTC	CASSPATYGYTF
TRBV2	TRBJ2-3	.	.	TGTGCCAGCAGTCCGGACTCAGATACGCAGTATTTT	CASSPDSDTQYF
TRBV7-9	TRBJ2-7	.	.	TGTGCCAGCAGCAGAATCGAAAGGAGGCGGGACTCCTACGAGCAGTACTTC	CASSRIERRRDSYEQYF
TRBV19	TRBJ1-5	.	TRBD1	TGTGCCAGTGGACAGGGACCCGCACTCAATCAGCCCCAGCATTTT	CASGQGPALNQPQHF
TRBV5-1	TRBJ1-4	.	.	TGCGCCAGCAAGCGTCCAGGGATGGATGAAAAACTGTTTTTT	CASKRPGMDEKLFF
TRBV6-4	TRBJ2-3	.	.	TGTGCCAGCAGTTCTACCCGGACTAGCACAGATACGCAGTATTTT	CASSSTRTSTDTQYF
TRBV3-1/TRBV3-2	TRBJ1-1	.	.	TGTGCCAGCACCCGAGGCGGGGCTGGAGGGAACACTGAAGCTTTCTTT	CASTRGGAGGNTEAFF
TRBV6-5	TRBJ2-5	.	.	TGTGCCAGCAGTTACTCCAGAGAGACCCAGTACTTC	CASSYSRETQYF
TRBV7-6	TRBJ2-7	.	TRBD1	TGTGCCAGCAGCTTAACAGGGGCCGAGCAGTACTTC	CASSLTGAEQYF
TRBV7-3	TRBJ2-2	.	.	TGTGCCAGCAGCTTAACGCCGAGGGCCTACACCGGGGAGCTGTTTTTT	CASSLTPRAYTGELFF
TRBV27	TRBJ2-7	.	TRBD2	TGTGCCAGCAGCCGCGGGGGGCGAGAGCAGTACTTC	CASSRGGREQYF
TRBV7-6	TRBJ2-4	.	TRBD2	TGTGCCAGCAGCTTAGAGAGGGCGGGAGGGGGGAACATTCAGTACTTC	CASSLERAGGGNIQYF
TRBV9	TRBJ2-6	.	.	TGTGCCAGCAGCCCCCGGAGGGACCTTGGGGGGGCCAACGTCCTGACTTTC	CASSPRRDLGGANVLTF
TRBV7-2	TRBJ1-5	.	.	TGTGCCAGCAGCTTAATCTATAGCAATCAGCCCCAGCATTTT	CASSLIYSNQPQHF
TRBV29-1	TRBJ1-1	.	TRBD1	TGCAGCGTGTCCGGGACAGGGGGCCAAGATACTGAAGCTTTCTTT	CSVSGTGGQDTEAFF
TRBV10-3	TRBJ1-2	.	TRBD1	TGTGCCATCAGTGAGTCGACAGGGCGTGGTGGCTACACCTTC	CAISESTGRGGYTF
TRBV24-1	TRBJ2-3	.	.	TGTGCCACCAGTGATGGGGGGCCAGATACGCAGTATTTT	CATSDGGPDTQYF
TRBV7-2	TRBJ1-3	.	.	TGTGCCAGCAGCGGCCCGACGTGGGGGGCCACCATATATTTT	CASSGPTWGATIYF
TRBV28	TRBJ1-2	.	TRBD1	TGTGCCAGCAGTACTACAGGGGGGAGCTATGGCTACACCTTC	CASSTTGGSYGYTF
TRBV19	TRBJ2-2	.	TRBD1	TGTGCCAGAAGGGACAGGGGAATAGGGGAGCTGTTTTTT	CARRDRGIGELFF
TRBV7-8	TRBJ2-7	once	TRBD1	TGTGCCAGCAGCTTAGAGGGACAGGGGTACGAGCAGTACTTC	CASSLEGQGYEQYF
TRBV30	TRBJ1-6	.	TRBD1	TGTGCCTGGGGTCCGGGACAGCACCTTTCACCCCTCCACTTT	CAWGPGQHLSPLHF
TRBV30	TRBJ1-4	once	.	TGTGCCTGGAGTCCCGGGGTTGCGACTAATGAAAAACTGTTTTTT	CAWSPGVATNEKLFF
TRBV5-1	TRBJ2-4	.	.	TGCGCCAGCAGCTTTGGGGAAGGTGGGGGCAAAAACATTCAGTACTTC	CASSFGEGGGKNIQYF
TRBV6-1	TRBJ1-2	.	.	TGTGCCAGCAGTGAAGTGGGGCGGCCGAGCTATGGCTACACCTTC	CASSEVGRPSYGYTF
TRBV5-1	TRBJ2-2	.	TRBD2	TGCGCCAGCAGCTGGACCTCCGGGACTAGCTGGAACACCGGGGAGCTGTTTTTT	CASSWTSGTSWNTGELFF
TRBV7-9	TRBJ2-3	.	TRBD1	TGTGCCAGCAGCGGGACAGGCACAGATACGCAGTATTTT	CASSGTGTDTQYF
TRBV3-1/TRBV3-2	TRBJ2-7	.	TRBD1	TGTGCCAGCAGCCAAACAAGACAGGGGGCTGGGGAGTACTTC	CASSQTRQGAGEYF
TRBV5-1	TRBJ2-3	few	.	TGCGCCAGCAGCTTGGTGGGGGCCGGGAGGACAGATACGCAGTATTTT	CASSLVGAGRTDTQYF
TRBV3-1/TRBV3-2	TRBJ1-2	.	TRBD1	TGTGCCAGCAGCCAAGGGCAGGGGGCGCGTGGCTACACCTTC	CASSQGQGARGYTF
TRBV12-3/TRBV12-4	TRBJ2-5	.	.	TGTGCCAGCAGCATCCGGGAGTCGGGGACCCAGTACTTC	CASSIRESGTQYF
TRBV29-1	TRBJ1-3	.	.	TGCAGCGTTGCTCGAGGGGGCTCTGGAAACACCATATATTTT	CSVARGGSGNTIYF
TRBV28	TRBJ1-2	.	.	TGTGCCAGCAGTTTCGACAGGTATGGCTACACCTTC	CASSFDRYGYTF
TRBV5-6	TRBJ1-2	.	.	TGTGCCAGCAGCCCGACGGGCCGGGGGAACTATGGCTACACCTTC	CASSPTGRGNYGYTF
TRBV7-2	TRBJ1-1	.	.	TGTGCCAGCAGCTTAGGGGGTACTCAGGGTGGGGAAGCTTTCTTT	CASSLGGTQGGEAFF
TRBV28	TRBJ1-1	few	.	TGTGCCAGCAGTTCTACGTTTCCGGGCTTGAGTGCTGAAGCTTTCTTT	CASSSTFPGLSAEAFF
TRBV18	TRBJ2-2	.	.	TGTGCCAGCTCACCACCAGACACCGGGGAGCTGTTTTTT	CASSPPDTGELFF
TRBV7-2	TRBJ2-1	.	.	TGTGCCAGCAGCTTTAGTGTGGGGGGCAATGAGCAGTTCTTC	CASSFSVGGNEQFF